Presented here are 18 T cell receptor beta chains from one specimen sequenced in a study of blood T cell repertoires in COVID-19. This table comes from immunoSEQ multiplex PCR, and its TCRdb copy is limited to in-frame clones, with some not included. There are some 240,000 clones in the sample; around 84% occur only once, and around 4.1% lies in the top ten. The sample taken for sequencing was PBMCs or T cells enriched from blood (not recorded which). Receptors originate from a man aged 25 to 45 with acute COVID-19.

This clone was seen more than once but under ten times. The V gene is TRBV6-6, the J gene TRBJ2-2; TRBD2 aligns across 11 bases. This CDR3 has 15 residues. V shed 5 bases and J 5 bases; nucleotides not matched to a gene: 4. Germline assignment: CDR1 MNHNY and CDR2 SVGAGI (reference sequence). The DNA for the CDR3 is TGTGCCAGCAGTCCCGGGACTAGCGGAACCGGGGAGCTGTTTTTT. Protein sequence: CASSPGTSGTGELFF.

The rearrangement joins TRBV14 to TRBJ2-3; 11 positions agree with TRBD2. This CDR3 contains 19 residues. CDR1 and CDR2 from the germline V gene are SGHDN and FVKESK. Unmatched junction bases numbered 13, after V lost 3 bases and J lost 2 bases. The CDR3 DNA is TGTGCCAGCAGCCATCCCCTGGGACTAGCGGAGAAATTCACAGATACGCAGTATTTT. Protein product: CASSHPLGLAEKFTDTQYF.

The CDR3 DNA reads TGCAGCGTACTGACAGGCCCCTTATCGCCCCAGCATTTT. Protein: CSVLTGPLSPQHF. This chain uses TRBV29-1 with TRBJ1-5; D might be TRBD1 (6 bases). The V end was cut by 6 bases, the J end by 9 bases, with 18 bases between. The CDR3 sequence is 13 residues long. The V gene's germline CDR1 is SQVTM and CDR2 ANQGSEA. Supplemented by reference TRBV29-1 and TRBJ1-5, the full variable domain reads SAVISQKPSRDICQRGTSLTIQCQVDSQVTMMFWYRQQPGQSLTLIATANQGSEATYESGFVIDKFPISRPNLTFSTLTVSNMSPEDSSIYLCSVLTGPLSPQHFGDGTRLSIL.

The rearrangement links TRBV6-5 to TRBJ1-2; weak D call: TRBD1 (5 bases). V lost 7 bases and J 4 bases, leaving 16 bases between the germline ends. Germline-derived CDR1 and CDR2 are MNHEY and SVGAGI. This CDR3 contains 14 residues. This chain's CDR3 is CASTYRQNLYGYTF. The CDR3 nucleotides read TGTGCCAGCACCTACAGACAGAACCTCTATGGCTACACCTTC.

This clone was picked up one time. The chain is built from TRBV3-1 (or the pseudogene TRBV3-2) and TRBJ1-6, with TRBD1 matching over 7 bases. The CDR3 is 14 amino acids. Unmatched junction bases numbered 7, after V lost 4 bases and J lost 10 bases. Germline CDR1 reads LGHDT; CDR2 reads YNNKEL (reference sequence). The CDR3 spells CASSRRQGRSPLHF. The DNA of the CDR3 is TGTGCCAGCAGCCGTCGACAGGGCAGGTCACCCCTCCACTTT.

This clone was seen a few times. The DNA for the CDR3 is TGTGCCAGCTCTCCTAGATCTTACGAGCAGTACGTC. It specifies CASSPRSYEQYV. V and J are TRBV2 and TRBJ2-7; D ambiguous. V was shortened by 8 bases and J by 4 bases, with 12 bases between the two germline ends. Germline V lookup: CDR1 SNHLY, CDR2 FYNNEI. The CDR3 length is 12 residues.

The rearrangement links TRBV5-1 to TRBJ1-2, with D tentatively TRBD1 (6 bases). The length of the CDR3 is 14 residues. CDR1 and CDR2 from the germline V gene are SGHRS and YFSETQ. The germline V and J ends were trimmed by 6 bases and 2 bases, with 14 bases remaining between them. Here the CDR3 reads CASTPGGTNYGYTF. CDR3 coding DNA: TGCGCCAGCACCCCGGGGGGCACCAACTATGGCTACACCTTC. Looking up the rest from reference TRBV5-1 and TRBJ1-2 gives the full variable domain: KAGVTQTPRYLIKTRGQQVTLSCSPISGHRSVSWYQQTPGQGLQFLFEYFSETQRNKGNFPGRFSGRQFSNSRSEMNVSTLELGDSALYLCASTPGGTNYGYTFGSGTRLTVV.

Here the CDR3 DNA reads TGTGCCAGCAGTACAGGGGGAGAAGCTTTCTTT. Its translation: CASSTGGEAFF. The chain carries TRBV28 and TRBJ1-1; TRBD1 matches at 8 bases. CDR1 and CDR2 from the germline V gene are MDHEN and SYDVKM. CDR3 size: 11 residues. The junction had 1 base not matched to a gene; V was cut back by 5 bases and J by 8 bases.

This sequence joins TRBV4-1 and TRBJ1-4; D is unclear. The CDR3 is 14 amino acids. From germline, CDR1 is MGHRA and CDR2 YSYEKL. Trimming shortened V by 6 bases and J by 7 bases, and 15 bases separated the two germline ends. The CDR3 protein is CASRSSPIFEKLFF. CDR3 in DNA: TGCGCCAGCAGAAGTAGCCCAATCTTTGAAAAACTGTTTTTT.

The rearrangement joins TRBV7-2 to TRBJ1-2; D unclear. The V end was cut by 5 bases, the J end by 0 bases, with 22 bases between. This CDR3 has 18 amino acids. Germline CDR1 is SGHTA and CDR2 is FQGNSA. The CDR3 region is CASSPSAASGPANYGYTF. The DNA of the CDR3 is TGTGCCAGCAGCCCTTCCGCGGCCAGCGGGCCCGCTAACTATGGCTACACCTTC.

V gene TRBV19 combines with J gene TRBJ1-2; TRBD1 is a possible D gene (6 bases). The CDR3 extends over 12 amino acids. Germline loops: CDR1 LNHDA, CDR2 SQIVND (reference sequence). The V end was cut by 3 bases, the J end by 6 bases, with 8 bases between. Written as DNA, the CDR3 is TGTGCCAGTAGTATCGGGGACAATGGCTACACCTTC. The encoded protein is CASSIGDNGYTF.

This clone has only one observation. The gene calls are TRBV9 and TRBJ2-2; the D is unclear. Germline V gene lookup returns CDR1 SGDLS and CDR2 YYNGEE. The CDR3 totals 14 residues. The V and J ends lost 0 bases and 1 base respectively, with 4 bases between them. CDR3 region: CASSVAQNTGELFF. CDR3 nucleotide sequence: TGTGCCAGCAGCGTAGCCCAGAACACCGGGGAGCTGTTTTTT. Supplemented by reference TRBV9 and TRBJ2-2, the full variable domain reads DSGVTQTPKHLITATGQRVTLRCSPRSGDLSVYWYQQSLDQGLQFLIQYYNGEERAKGNILERFSAQQFPDLHSELNLSSLELGDSALYFCASSVAQNTGELFFGEGSRLTVL.

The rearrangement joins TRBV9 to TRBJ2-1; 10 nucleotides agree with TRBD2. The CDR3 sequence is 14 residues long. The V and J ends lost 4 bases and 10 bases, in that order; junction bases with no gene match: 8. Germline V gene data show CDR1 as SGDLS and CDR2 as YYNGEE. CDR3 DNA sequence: TGTGCCAGCAGCCCAGGGACTAGCGAGAGGGAGCAGTTCTTC. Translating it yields CASSPGTSEREQFF. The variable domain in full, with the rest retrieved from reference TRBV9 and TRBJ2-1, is DSGVTQTPKHLITATGQRVTLRCSPRSGDLSVYWYQQSLDQGLQFLIQYYNGEERAKGNILERFSAQQFPDLHSELNLSSLELGDSALYFCASSPGTSEREQFFGPGTRLTVL.

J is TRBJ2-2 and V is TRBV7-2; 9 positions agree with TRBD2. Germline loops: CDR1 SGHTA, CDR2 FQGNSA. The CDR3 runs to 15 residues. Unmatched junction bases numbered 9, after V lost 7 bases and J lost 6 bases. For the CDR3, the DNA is TGTGCCAGCACCCTGGGACTAGCTGTCGCCGGGGAGCTGTTTTTT. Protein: CASTLGLAVAGELFF.

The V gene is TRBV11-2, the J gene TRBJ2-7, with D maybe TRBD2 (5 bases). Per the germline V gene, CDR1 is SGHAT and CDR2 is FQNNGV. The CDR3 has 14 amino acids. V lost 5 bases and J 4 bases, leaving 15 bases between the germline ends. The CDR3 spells CASSVATRQYEQYV. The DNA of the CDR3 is TGTGCCAGCAGCGTAGCGACAAGGCAATACGAGCAGTACGTC.

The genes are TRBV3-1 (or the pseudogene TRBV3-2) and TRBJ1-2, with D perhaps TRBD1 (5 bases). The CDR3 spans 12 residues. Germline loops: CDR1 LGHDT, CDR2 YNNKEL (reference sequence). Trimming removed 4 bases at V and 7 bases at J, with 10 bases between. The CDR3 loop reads CASSRQSGGYTF. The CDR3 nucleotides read TGTGCCAGCAGCCGACAGTCGGGTGGCTACACCTTC.

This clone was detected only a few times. The CDR3 protein is CASSETGAGYTF. The CDR3 nucleotides are TGCGCCAGCAGTGAGACAGGCGCTGGCTACACCTTC. This rearrangement joins TRBV10-2 to TRBJ1-2; D may be TRBD1 (5 bases). The V gene lost 2 bases and the J gene lost 7 bases, with 8 bases spanning the gap. There are 12 residues in the CDR3. CDR1 is WSHSY, CDR2 SAAADI, per germline.

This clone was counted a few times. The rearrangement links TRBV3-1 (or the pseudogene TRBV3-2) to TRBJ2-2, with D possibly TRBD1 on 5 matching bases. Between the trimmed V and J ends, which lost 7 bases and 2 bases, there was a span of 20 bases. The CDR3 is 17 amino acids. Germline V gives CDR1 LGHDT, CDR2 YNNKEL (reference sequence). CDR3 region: CASTRAGRGPNTGELFF. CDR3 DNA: TGTGCCAGCACCCGAGCTGGTAGGGGCCCCAACACCGGGGAGCTGTTTTTT.